The 7 T cell receptor beta chains below all came from one sample that was sequenced in a study of cytomegalovirus exposure and HLA in healthy donors. Sequencing used immunoSEQ multiplex PCR; TCRdb keeps in-frame clones, though not all of them. The data contain 150,000 or so clones, roughly 89% of them seen just once; the ten biggest clones take up about 3.1%. The material sequenced was PBMCs. These receptors were taken from a young woman in good health and CMV-seropositive.

This chain links TRBV10-1 with TRBJ1-1; 9 bases match TRBD1. Germline V lookup: CDR1 WNHNN, CDR2 SYGVQD (reference sequence). The CDR3 is made up of 13 amino acids. The J segment lost 7 bases and the V segment lost 5 bases, leaving 5 bases of the junction unmatched. The CDR3 region is CASSRGQGVEAFF. The CDR3 bases are TGCGCCAGCAGTCGGGGACAGGGAGTTGAAGCTTTCTTT.

The table lists this clone with a count of one. The chain has TRBV30 and TRBJ2-1; D perhaps matches TRBD2 (5 bases). The CDR3 totals 14 residues. V was shortened by 4 bases and J by 2 bases, with 12 bases between the two germline ends. CDR1 and CDR2 (germline): GTSNPN, SVGIG (reference sequence). DNA for the CDR3: TGTGCCTGGAATAAAGCGGAGACCTACAATGAGCAGTTCTTC. Protein: CAWNKAETYNEQFF.

A word on this clone: This CDR3 is also generated by other DNA sequences in the sample. The V gene is TRBV7-9, the J gene TRBJ1-1, with D possibly matching TRBD1 (6 bases). The CDR3 spans 14 residues. Trimming left V 6 bases short and J 4 bases short, with 15 bases between. Germline CDR1 SEHNR, CDR2 FQNEAQ (reference sequence). The CDR3 nucleotides read TGTGCCAGCAGTTTTAACAGGGTGGGCACTGAAGCTTTCTTT. Translating it yields CASSFNRVGTEAFF.

The V and J genes are TRBV7-9 and TRBJ2-1, with TRBD1 matching 8 bases. The germline CDR1 and CDR2 sequences are SEHNR and FQNEAQ (reference sequence). The CDR3 loop spans 14 amino acids. V gave up 7 bases and J gave up 1 base; unmatched junction bases: 3. CDR3 loop: CASTRGLSYNEQFF. CDR3 nucleotides: TGTGCCAGCACCAGGGGGCTTTCCTACAATGAGCAGTTCTTC.

This sequence joins TRBV12-5 and TRBJ2-1, with a weak D call TRBD2 (5 bases). The germline V gene has CDR1 LGHNT and CDR2 FRNRAP. V was trimmed by 5 bases and J by 8 bases, leaving 10 bases between them. CDR3 size: 12 residues. The CDR3 DNA reads as TGTGCTAGTGGTCCCATTAGCGATGAGCAGTTCTTC. Translating gives CASGPISDEQFF.

The rearrangement links TRBV4-2 to TRBJ1-3; perhaps TRBD1 as D (6 bases). The CDR3 is made up of 15 amino acids. CDR1 and CDR2 (germline): LGHNA, YNFKEQ. The V end was cut by 1 base, the J end by 7 bases, with 14 bases between. In DNA, the CDR3 is TGTGCCAGCAGCCAAGGCAACAGGGTCTCGAACACCATATATTTT. Encoded protein: CASSQGNRVSNTIYF.

The rearrangement links TRBV5-6 to TRBJ2-5, with 8 bases lining up with TRBD2. Germline V gives CDR1 SGHDT, CDR2 YYEEEE. Trimming at V came to 6 bases and at J to 5 bases, leaving 9 bases not matched to a gene. This CDR3 contains 14 residues. The CDR3 region is CASNRGGFEETQYF. CDR3 bases: TGTGCCAGCAACCGGGGGGGGTTCGAGGAGACCCAGTACTTC.